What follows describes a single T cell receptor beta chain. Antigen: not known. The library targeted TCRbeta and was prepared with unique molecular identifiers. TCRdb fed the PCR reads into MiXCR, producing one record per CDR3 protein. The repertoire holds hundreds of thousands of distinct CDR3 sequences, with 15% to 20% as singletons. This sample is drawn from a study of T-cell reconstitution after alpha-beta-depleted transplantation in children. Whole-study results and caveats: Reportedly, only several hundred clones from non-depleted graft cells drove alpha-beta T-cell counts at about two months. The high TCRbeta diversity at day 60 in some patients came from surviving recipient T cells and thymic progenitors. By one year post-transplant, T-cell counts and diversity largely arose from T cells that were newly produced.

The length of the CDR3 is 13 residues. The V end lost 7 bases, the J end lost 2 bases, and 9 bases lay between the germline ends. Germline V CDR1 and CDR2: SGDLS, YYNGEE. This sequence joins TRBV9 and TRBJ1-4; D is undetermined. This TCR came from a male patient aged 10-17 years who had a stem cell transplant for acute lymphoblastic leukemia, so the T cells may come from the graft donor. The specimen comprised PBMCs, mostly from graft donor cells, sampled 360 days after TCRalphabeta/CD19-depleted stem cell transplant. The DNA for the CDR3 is TGTGCCAGCCAAACTTCGACTAATGAAAAACTGTTTTTT. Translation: CASQTSTNEKLFF.